One and the same sample provided the 5 T cell receptor beta chains below, sequenced in a study of identical twins' blood T cells. TCRdb analysed the 5' RACE reads with MiXCR anew, one entry per CDR3 protein. The data contain a few hundred thousand distinct CDR3 sequences, over 25% of them singletons. The sample comprised PBMCs. The origin of the receptors is a woman between 18 and 50 years old in good health.

CDR3 protein: CASSGDASSYNEQFF. In DNA, the CDR3 is TGTGCCAGCAGTGGGGACGCTAGCTCCTACAATGAGCAGTTCTTC. V and J are TRBV2 and TRBJ2-1; D is perhaps TRBD1 or TRBD2 (5 bases each). The CDR3 totals 15 residues. V was pared by 4 bases and J by 0 bases, with 10 bases between. Germline CDR1 and CDR2: SNHLY and FYNNEI.

This clonotype turned up a few times. The chain recombines TRBV5-1 with TRBJ2-7; D not certain. Germline CDR1 reads SGHRS; CDR2 reads YFSETQ. The CDR3 loop spans 15 amino acids. Deletions cut 0 bases from V and 0 bases from J, with 10 bases between. The CDR3 region is CASSLGPELSYEQYF. CDR3 nucleotides: TGCGCCAGCAGCTTGGGGCCCGAACTCTCCTACGAGCAGTACTTC.

Only a few counts were recorded for this clonotype. This chain uses TRBV6-2 or TRBV6-3 with TRBJ1-2; perhaps TRBD1 as D (5 bases). The CDR3 totals 15 residues. V lost 8 bases and J lost 0, with 16 bases in between. Germline lookup yields CDR1 MNHEY and CDR2 SVGEGT. CDR3 bases: TGTGCCAGCGCCGGGACCAATGAAGCTAACTATGGCTACACCTTC. This encodes CASAGTNEANYGYTF.

On this clonotype: It may be a read error: a sequence one base away is much more abundant. The gene calls are TRBV15 and TRBJ1-1; maybe TRBD1 (5 bases). The CDR3 totals 14 residues. Germline-derived CDR1 and CDR2 are LNHNV and YYDKDF (reference sequence). The CDR3 spells CAASKARVVTEAFF. CDR3 DNA: TGTGCCGCCAGCAAGGCCAGGGTAGTCACTGAAGCTTTCTTT.

V is TRBV14 and J is TRBJ1-4; D remains ambiguous. Germline V lookup: CDR1 SGHDN, CDR2 FVKESK. CDR3 length: 15 residues. The V and J ends lost 3 bases and 6 bases respectively, with 14 bases between them. Here the CDR3 DNA reads TGTGCCAGCAGCCACCCCAACGGGATGTATGAAAAACTGTTTTTT. It encodes CASSHPNGMYEKLFF.